Listed here are 4 T cell receptor beta chains from one sample, sequenced in a study of cytomegalovirus exposure and HLA in healthy donors. The PCR contained 60 Vbeta and 13 Jbeta primers. TCRdb keeps only in-frame clones here, not all; method: immunoSEQ multiplex PCR. Among approximately 160,000 clones listed, roughly 77% were seen once. Material: PBMCs. These receptors all come from a woman between 50 and 59 years old in good health and CMV-seropositive.

The gene calls are TRBV5-1 and TRBJ2-3; TRBD2 matches 13 bases. The CDR3 sequence is 19 residues long. The V gene's germline CDR1 is SGHRS and CDR2 YFSETQ. The V segment lost 1 base and the J segment 1 base; nucleotides outside the gene matches: 9. The CDR3 DNA reads as TGCGCCAGCAGCTTGTTAAGTCCCGGGACTAGCGGGGGCACAGATACGCAGTATTTT. The encoded protein is CASSLLSPGTSGGTDTQYF.

CDR3 sequence (DNA): TGTGCCAGCAGAGCTAGAACTACTAACTATGGCTACACCTTC. This sequence encodes CASRARTTNYGYTF. V and J are TRBV6-1 and TRBJ1-2; D call uncertain. The CDR3 length is 14 residues. Germline CDR1 is MNHNS and CDR2 is SASEGT. Trimming took 6 bases from V and 0 from J, leaving 11 bases between them.

V and J are TRBV10-3 and TRBJ2-1, with D maybe TRBD1 (7 bases). CDR3 length: 12 residues. Germline lookup yields CDR1 ENHRY and CDR2 SYGVKD. V dropped 8 bases and J dropped 8 bases, with 13 bases sitting between them. The CDR3 nucleotides read TGTGCCATCTCCCAGGGGGGCGATGAGCAGTTCTTC. It is translated as CAISQGGDEQFF.

This clone was counted once. This chain links TRBV28 with TRBJ1-2; possible D gene TRBD1, 5 bases. Per germline, CDR1 MDHEN and CDR2 SYDVKM. The ends were cut back, 5 bases at V and 7 bases at J, with 17 bases in the middle. The CDR3 has 14 amino acids. The CDR3: CASSRGGGGSGYTF. For the CDR3, the DNA is TGTGCCAGCAGTCGTGGGGGTGGGGGGAGTGGCTACACCTTC.